This TCR beta chain was sequenced in a study of T-cell memory formation after mild COVID-19. Study-wide context: Each donor largely had its own TCR clusters.

The 5'RACE method, run with constant-segment primers, produced TCR alpha and TCR beta cDNA libraries (carrying sample barcodes and UMIs). TCRdb re-called the 5' RACE reads through MiXCR, storing one row per CDR3 protein. The table lists around 300,000 distinct CDR3 sequences, roughly 15% of them singletons. General study results and limits: The study found balanced CD4/CD8 in clones contracting day 15 to 85 and a CD4+ lean in later expanders. Prior to infection, memory already included some responding clones, suggesting cross-reactive memory joined.

In regard to this clonotype: The antigen is unknown.

This receptor was taken from a man aged 18 to 30 who had mild COVID-19 (a few samples of this study predate the infection). Cell type and time point are not known. The sample comprised PBMCs or a T cell subset sorted from them (not recorded which).

CDR3 bases: TGTGCCAGCAGTTACACGGGCAGGGCCATCTTGTGGGATACGCAGTATTTT. It codes for CASSYTGRAILWDTQYF. The V call is TRBV7-2, the J call TRBJ2-3, with TRBD1 as a possible D gene (5 bases). The V gene lost 6 bases and the J gene lost 6 bases, with 25 bases spanning the gap. Germline V gives CDR1 SGHTA, CDR2 FQGNSA. The CDR3 covers 17 residues. Combining the CDR3 with reference TRBV7-2 and TRBJ2-3 gives the whole variable domain GAGVSQSPSNKVTEKGKDVELRCDPISGHTALYWYRQSLGQGLEFLIYFQGNSAPDKSGLPSDRFSAERTGGSVSTLTIQRTQQEDSAVYLCASSYTGRAILWDTQYFGPGTRLTVL.